This T cell receptor beta chain was captured in a study of T cells in Graves' hyperthyroidism and ophthalmopathy. About the research overall: Blood from the periphery was taken at initial diagnosis, before any treatment.

The CDR3 loop spans 12 amino acids. With 0 bases removed from V and 3 bases from J, the gap between germline ends came to 4 bases. Looked up from germline, CDR1 is SGHDT and CDR2 is YYEEEE. At least 3 on the Clinical Activity Score was recorded for ophthalmopathy patients, who also had NOSPECS grade at least 4 and duration under 3 months. Uncontrolled infection, other autoimmune disease, pregnancy or lactation barred patients from enrollment. The PBMCs had their origin in 10 ml of fresh peripheral blood. Amplification of TCR beta CDR3 regions was performed using RNA transcripts as template. TCR CDR3 underwent first-round RT-PCR with the HTBI primer set. TCRdb reprocessed the multiplex PCR reads via MiXCR and lists one record per CDR3 protein. The table includes nearly 600,000 distinct CDR3 sequences, approximately 15% detected once. This clonotype turned up a few times.

The V gene is TRBV5-6, the J gene TRBJ2-7; D is ambiguous. The sequence came from a woman between 18 and 30 years old with Graves' ophthalmopathy. The sequenced material came from blood. The CDR3 coding sequence is TGTGCCAGCAGCTTGGCCCACTACGAGCAGTACTTC. It yields the protein CASSLAHYEQYF.